This TCR beta chain emerged from a study of graft-versus-host responses after intestinal transplantation. Study at large: Anti-thymocyte globulin induction was given to all recipients, followed by tacrolimus and steroids for 2 to 3 years.

This clone qualifies as medium-sized. This CDR3 is 13 amino acids long. V was pared by 1 base and J by 6 bases, with 8 bases between. Germline loops: CDR1 ENHRY, CDR2 SYGVKD. Study results and limitations: HvG clone declines early post-transplant were associated with peak circulating GvH levels.

Sequenced by immunoSEQ multiplex PCR; TCRdb stores in-frame clones only, minus some. The profile shows 9,000 to 13,000 clones, 25% to 40% of them singletons. Sequences were derived from alloreactive CD4+ T cells from a mixed lymphocyte reaction culture, sampled before transplantation. The subset is: CFSE-low proliferating T cells sorted from roughly six-day pre-transplant mixed lymphocyte reaction (GvH or HvG direction). J is TRBJ2-3 and V is TRBV10-3; D call uncertain. The origin of this receptor is a human patient who was an organ donor for intestinal transplantation. CDR3: CAISEFPGDTQYF. The CDR3 nucleotides read TGTGCCATCAGTGAGTTCCCCGGGGATACGCAGTATTTT.